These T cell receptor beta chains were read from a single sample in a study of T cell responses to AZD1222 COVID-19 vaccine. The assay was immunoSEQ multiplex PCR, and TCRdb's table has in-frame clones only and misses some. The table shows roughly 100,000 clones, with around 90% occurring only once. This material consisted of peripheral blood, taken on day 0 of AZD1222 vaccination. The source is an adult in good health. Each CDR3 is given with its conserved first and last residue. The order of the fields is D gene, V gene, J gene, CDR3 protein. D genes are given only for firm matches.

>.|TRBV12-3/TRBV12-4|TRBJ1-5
CASSLVQNQPQHF
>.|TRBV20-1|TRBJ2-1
CSARPDYEQFF
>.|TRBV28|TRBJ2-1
CASQGGYNEQFF
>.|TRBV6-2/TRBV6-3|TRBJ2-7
CASSNQVNYEQYF
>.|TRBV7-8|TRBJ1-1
CASSPPRGTTEAFF
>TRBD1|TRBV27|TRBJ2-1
CASSFWDREYEQFF
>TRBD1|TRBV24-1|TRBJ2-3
CATSTPGQNTDTQYF
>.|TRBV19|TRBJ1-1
CASALRTGERAFF
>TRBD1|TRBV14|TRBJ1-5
CASSQPSRDRVFRPQHF
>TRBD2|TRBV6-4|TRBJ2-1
CASSDLLAIGSYNEQFF
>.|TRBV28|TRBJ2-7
CASRTGQKGYEQYF
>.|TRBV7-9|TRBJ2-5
CASSPRAQETQYF
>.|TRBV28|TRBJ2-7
CASSLAGYEQYF
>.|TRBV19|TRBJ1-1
CASTSLRGMNTEAFF
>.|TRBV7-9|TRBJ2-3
CASSNQGRQGDTQYF
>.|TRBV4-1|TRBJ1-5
CASSQVWGGPQHF
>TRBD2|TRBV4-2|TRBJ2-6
CASSQAKTSGSHSGANVLTF
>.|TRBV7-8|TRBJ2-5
CASSLELRSANTQYF
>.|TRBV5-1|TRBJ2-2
CASSFLGANTGELFF
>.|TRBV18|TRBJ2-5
CASSPGQLGQETQYF
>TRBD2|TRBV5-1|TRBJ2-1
CASSLAAGADNEQFF
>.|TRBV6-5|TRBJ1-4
CASRNIATNEKLFF
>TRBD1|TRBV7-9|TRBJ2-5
CASSLDTGGETQYF
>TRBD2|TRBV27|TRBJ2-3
CASSLASGRDTQYF
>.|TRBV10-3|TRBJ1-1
CAIRGNGVMNTEAFF
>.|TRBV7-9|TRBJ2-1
CASSRIGLAGAYNEQFF
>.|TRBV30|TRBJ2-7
CATTGSREQYF
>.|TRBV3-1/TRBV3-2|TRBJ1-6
CASSLTGIGNSPLHF
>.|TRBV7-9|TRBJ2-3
CASSLTGRTDTQYF
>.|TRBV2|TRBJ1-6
CASLGWVPDSPLHF
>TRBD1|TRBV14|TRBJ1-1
CASGRGWNTEAFF
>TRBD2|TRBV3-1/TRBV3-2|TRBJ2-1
CASSFPFRAGGPYNEQFF
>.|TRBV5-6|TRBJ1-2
CASSSDSDTYGYTF
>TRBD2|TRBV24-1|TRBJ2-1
CASQGGSGNEQFF
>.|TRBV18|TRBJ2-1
CASSPRGGGSLVSSYNEQFF
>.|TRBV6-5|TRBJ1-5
CASSKTLNQPQHF
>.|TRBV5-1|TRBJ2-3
CASSPGTPESTDTQYF
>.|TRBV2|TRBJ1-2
CASSDRRWDYGYTF
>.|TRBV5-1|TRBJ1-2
CASSINRDNYGYTF
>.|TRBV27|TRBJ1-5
CASSPKTDQPQHF
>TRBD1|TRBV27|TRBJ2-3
CASSLRTGVADTQYF
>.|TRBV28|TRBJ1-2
CASRGNYGYTF
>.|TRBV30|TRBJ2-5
CAWSPYWGQETQYF
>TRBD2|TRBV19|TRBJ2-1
CASTTTSGRVSEQFF
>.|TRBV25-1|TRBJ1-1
CASSTYTEAFF
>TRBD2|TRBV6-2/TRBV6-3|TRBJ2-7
CASSTQTSWTYEQYF
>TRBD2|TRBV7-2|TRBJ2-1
CASDAGLAVINEQFF
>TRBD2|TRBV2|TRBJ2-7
CASGNLAGASYEQYF